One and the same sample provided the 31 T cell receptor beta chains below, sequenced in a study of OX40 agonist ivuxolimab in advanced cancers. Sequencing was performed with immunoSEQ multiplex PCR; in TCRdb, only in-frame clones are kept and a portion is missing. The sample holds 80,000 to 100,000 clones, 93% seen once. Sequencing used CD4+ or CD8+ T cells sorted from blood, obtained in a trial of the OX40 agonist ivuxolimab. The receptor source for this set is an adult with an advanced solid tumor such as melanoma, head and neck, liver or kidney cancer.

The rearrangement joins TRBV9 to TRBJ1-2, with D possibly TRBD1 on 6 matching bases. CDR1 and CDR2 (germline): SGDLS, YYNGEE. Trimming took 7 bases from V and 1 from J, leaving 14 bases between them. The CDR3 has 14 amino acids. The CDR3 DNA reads TGTGCCAGCTGGGGGGGCAGTCTTAACTATGGCTACACCTTC. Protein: CASWGGSLNYGYTF.

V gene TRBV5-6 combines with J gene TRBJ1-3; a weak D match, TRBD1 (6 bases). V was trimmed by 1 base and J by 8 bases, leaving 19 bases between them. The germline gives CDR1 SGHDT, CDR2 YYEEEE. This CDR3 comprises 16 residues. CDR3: CASSLLLGGSSYTIYF. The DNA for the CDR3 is TGTGCCAGCAGCTTGCTTCTCGGGGGCTCTAGCTACACCATATATTTT.

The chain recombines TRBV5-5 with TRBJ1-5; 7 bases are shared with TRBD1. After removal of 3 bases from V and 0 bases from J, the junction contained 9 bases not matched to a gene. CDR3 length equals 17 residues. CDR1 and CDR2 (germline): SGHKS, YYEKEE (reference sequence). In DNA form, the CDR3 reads TGTGCCAGCAGCTGGCTACAGGGGCAAAATAGCAATCAGCCCCAGCATTTT. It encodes CASSWLQGQNSNQPQHF.

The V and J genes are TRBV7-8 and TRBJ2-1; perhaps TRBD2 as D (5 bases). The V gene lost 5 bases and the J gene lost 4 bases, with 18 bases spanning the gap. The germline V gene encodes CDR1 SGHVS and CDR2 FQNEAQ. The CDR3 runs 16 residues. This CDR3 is CASSHFYQRKYNEQFF. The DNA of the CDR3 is TGTGCCAGCAGCCATTTCTACCAGCGGAAATACAATGAGCAGTTCTTC.

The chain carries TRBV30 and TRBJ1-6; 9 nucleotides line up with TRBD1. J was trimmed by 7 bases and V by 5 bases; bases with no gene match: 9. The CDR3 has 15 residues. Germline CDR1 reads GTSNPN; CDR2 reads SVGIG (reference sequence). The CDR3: CAWQQQGAGNSPLHF. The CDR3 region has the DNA TGTGCCTGGCAGCAACAGGGGGCTGGGAATTCACCCCTCCACTTT.

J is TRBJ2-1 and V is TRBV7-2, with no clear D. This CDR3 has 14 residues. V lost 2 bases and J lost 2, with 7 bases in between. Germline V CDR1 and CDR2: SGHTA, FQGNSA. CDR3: CASSLIAAYNEQFF. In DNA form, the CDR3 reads TGTGCCAGCAGCTTAATTGCTGCCTACAATGAGCAGTTCTTC. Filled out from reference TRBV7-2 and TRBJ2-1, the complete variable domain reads GAGVSQSPSNKVTEKGKDVELRCDPISGHTALYWYRQSLGQGLEFLIYFQGNSAPDKSGLPSDRFSAERTGGSVSTLTIQRTQQEDSAVYLCASSLIAAYNEQFFGPGTRLTVL.

The CDR3 coding sequence is TGTGCCAGCAGTAAGGACAGGAGCAATCAGCCCCAGCATTTT. Translated, it gives CASSKDRSNQPQHF. The genes are TRBV6-6 and TRBJ1-5; 7 nucleotides agree with TRBD1. Per germline, CDR1 MNHNY and CDR2 SVGAGI (reference sequence). V gave up 5 bases and J gave up 1 base; unmatched junction bases: 2. This CDR3 has 14 residues.

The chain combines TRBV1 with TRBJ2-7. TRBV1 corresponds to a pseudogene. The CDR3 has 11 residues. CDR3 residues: CTSSLSYEQYV. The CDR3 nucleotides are TGCACCAGCAGCCTATCCTACGAGCAGTACGTC.

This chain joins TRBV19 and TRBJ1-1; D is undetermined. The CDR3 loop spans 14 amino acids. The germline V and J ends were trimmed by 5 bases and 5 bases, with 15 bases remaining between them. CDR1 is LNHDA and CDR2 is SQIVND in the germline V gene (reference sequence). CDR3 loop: CASSQRGRGTEAFF. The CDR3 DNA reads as TGTGCCAGTAGTCAACGGGGAAGAGGAACTGAAGCTTTCTTT.

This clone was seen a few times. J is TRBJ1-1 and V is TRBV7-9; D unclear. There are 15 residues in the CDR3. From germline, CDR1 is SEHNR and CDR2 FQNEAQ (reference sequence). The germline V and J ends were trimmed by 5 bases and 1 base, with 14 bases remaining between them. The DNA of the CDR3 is TGTGCCAGCAGCACCCGAATGAATGCGAACACTGAAGCTTTCTTT. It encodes CASSTRMNANTEAFF.

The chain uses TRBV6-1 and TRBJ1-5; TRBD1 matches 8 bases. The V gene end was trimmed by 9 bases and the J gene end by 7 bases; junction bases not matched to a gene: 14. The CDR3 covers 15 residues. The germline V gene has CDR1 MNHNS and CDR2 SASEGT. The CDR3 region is CASTLTGASAQPQHF. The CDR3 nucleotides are TGTGCCAGTACCCTGACAGGGGCAAGTGCCCAGCCCCAGCATTTT.

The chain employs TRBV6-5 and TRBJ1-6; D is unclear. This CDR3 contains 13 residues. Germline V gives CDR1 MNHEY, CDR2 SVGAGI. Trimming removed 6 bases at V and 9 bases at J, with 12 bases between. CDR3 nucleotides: TGTGCCAGCAGGGGGATTGCCCGTTCACCCCTCCACTTT. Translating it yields CASRGIARSPLHF.

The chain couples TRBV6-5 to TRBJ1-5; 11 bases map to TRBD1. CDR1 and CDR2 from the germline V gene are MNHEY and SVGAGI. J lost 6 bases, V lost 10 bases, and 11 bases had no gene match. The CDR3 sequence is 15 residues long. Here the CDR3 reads CAIARTGGAGQPQHF. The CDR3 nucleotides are TGTGCCATCGCCAGGACAGGGGGCGCCGGTCAGCCCCAGCATTTT.

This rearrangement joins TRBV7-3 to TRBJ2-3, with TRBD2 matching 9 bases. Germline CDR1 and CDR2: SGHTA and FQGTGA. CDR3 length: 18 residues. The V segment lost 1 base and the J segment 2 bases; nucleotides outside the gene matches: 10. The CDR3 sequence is CASSLNGASGINTDTQYF. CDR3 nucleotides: TGTGCCAGCAGCTTAAACGGAGCTAGCGGGATAAACACAGATACGCAGTATTTT.

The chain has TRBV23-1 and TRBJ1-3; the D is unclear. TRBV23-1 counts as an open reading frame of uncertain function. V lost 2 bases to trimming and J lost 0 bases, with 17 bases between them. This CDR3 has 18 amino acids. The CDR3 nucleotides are TGCGCCAGCAGTCAAGGGATAGGGTCTCAAGTCTCTGGAAACACCATATATTTT. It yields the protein CASSQGIGSQVSGNTIYF.

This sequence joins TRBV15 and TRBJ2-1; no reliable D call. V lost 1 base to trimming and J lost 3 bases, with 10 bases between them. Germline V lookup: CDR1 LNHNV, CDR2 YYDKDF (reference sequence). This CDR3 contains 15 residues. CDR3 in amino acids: CATSRGPLHYNEQFF. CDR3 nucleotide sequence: TGTGCCACCAGCAGAGGACCGCTTCACTACAATGAGCAGTTCTTC. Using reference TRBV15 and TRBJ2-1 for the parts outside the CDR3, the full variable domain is DAMVIQNPRYQVTQFGKPVTLSCSQTLNHNVMYWYQQKSSQAPKLLFHYYDKDFNNEADTPDNFQSRRPNTSFCFLDIRSPGLGDTAMYLCATSRGPLHYNEQFFGPGTRLTVL.

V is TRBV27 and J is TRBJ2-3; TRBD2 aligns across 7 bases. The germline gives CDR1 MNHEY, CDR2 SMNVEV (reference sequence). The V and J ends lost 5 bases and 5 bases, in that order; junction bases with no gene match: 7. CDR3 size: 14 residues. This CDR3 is CASSRSGVRDTQYF. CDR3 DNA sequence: TGTGCCAGCAGTCGCAGCGGGGTGCGAGATACGCAGTATTTT.

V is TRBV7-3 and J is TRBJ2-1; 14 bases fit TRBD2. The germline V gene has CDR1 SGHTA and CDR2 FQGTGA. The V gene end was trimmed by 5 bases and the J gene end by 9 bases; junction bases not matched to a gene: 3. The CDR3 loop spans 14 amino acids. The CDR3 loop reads CASSPGTSGSEQFF. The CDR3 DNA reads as TGTGCCAGCAGCCCGGGGACTAGCGGGAGTGAGCAGTTCTTC.

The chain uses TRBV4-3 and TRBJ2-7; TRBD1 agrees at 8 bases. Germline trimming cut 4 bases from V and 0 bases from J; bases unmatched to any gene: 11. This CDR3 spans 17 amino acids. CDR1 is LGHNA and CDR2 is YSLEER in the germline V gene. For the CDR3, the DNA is TGCGCCAGCAGCCGACATAAGACAGGGGTCGACTCCTACGAGCAGTACTTC. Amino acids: CASSRHKTGVDSYEQYF.

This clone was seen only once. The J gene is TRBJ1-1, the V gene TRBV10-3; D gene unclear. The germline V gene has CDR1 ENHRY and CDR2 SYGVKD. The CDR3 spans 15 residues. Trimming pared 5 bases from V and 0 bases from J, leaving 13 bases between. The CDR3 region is CAISSNREVNTEAFF. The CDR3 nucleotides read TGTGCCATCAGTTCGAACCGGGAGGTGAACACTGAAGCTTTCTTT.

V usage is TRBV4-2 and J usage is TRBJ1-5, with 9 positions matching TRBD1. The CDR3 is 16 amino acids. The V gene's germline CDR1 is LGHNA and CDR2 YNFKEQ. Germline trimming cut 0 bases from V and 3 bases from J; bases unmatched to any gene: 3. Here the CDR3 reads CASSQEGTGNNQPQHF. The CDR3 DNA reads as TGTGCCAGCAGCCAAGAGGGGACAGGGAACAATCAGCCCCAGCATTTT.

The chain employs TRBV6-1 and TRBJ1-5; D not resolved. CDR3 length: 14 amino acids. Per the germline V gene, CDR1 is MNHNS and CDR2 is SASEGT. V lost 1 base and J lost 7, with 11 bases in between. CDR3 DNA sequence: TGTGCCAGCAGTGAAGTCGGTAGAAGGCAGCCCCAGCATTTT. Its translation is CASSEVGRRQPQHF.

CDR3 loop: CAWSLLGNIQYF. CDR3 in DNA: TGTGCCTGGAGCTTACTGGGAAACATTCAGTACTTC. V and J are TRBV30 and TRBJ2-4; D is uncertain. This CDR3 spans 12 amino acids. V was pared by 3 bases and J by 6 bases, with 9 bases between. Germline V gives CDR1 GTSNPN, CDR2 SVGIG (reference sequence). The full variable domain, completed using reference TRBV30 and TRBJ2-4, is SQTIHQWPATLVQPVGSPLSLECTVEGTSNPNLYWYRQAAGRGLQLLFYSVGIGQISSEVPQNLSASRPQDRQFILSSKKLLLSDSGFYLCAWSLLGNIQYFGAGTRLSVL.

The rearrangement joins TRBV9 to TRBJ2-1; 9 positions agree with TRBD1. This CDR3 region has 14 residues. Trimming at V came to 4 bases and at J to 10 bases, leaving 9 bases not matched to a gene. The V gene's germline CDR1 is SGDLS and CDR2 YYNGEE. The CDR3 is CASSPQGQGKEQFF. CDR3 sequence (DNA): TGTGCCAGCAGCCCCCAGGGACAGGGAAAAGAGCAGTTCTTC. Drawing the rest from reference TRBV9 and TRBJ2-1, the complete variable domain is DSGVTQTPKHLITATGQRVTLRCSPRSGDLSVYWYQQSLDQGLQFLIQYYNGEERAKGNILERFSAQQFPDLHSELNLSSLELGDSALYFCASSPQGQGKEQFFGPGTRLTVL.

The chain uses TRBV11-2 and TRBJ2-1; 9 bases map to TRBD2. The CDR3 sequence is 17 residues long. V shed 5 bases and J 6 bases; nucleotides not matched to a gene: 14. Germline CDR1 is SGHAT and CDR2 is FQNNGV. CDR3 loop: CASSPPPGTSKSNEQFF. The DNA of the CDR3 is TGTGCCAGCAGCCCTCCCCCTGGGACTAGCAAGTCCAATGAGCAGTTCTTC. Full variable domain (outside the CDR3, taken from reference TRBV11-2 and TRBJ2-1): EAGVAQSPRYKIIEKRQSVAFWCNPISGHATLYWYQQILGQGPKLLIQFQNNGVVDDSQLPKDRFSAERLKGVDSTLKIQPAKLEDSAVYLCASSPPPGTSKSNEQFFGPGTRLTVL.

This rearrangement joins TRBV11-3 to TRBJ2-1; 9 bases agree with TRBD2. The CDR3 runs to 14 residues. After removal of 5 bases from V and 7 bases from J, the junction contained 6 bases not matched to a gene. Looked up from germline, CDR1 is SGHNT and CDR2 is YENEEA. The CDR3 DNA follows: TGTGCCAGCAGCAATAGCGGGAGTTGGAATGAGCAGTTCTTC. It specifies CASSNSGSWNEQFF.

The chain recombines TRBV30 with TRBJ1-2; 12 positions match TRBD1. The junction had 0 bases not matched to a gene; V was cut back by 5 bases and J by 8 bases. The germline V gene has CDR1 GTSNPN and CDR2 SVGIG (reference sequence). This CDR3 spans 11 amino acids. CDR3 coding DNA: TGTGCCTGGGGGACAGGGGGCGGCTACACCTTC. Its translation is CAWGTGGGYTF.

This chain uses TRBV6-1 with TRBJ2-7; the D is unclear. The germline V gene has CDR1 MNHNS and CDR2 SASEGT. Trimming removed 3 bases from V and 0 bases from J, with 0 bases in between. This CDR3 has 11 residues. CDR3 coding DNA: TGTGCCAGCAGTGACTCCTACGAGCAGTACGTC. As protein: CASSDSYEQYV.

CDR3 in DNA: TGTGCCAGCGGCGGGAGCACAGATACGCAGTATTTT. Its translation is CASGGSTDTQYF. The chain carries TRBV7-2 and TRBJ2-3, with a weak D call TRBD2 (5 bases). The CDR3 runs 12 residues. CDR1 and CDR2 from the germline V gene are SGHTA and FQGNSA. V lost 8 bases and J lost 0, with 6 bases in between.

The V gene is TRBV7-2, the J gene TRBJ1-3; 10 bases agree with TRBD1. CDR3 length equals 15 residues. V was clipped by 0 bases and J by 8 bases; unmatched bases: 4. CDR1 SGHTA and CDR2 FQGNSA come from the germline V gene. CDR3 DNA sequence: TGTGCCAGCAGCTTAGCGACAGGGGGCAAGGACACCATATATTTT. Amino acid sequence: CASSLATGGKDTIYF.

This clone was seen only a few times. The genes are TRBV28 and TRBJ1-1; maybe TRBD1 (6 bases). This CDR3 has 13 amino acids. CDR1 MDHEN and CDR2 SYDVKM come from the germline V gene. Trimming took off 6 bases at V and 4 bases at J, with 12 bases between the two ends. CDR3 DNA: TGTGCCAGCAGGTTACAGGGAGCCACTGAAGCTTTCTTT. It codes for CASRLQGATEAFF.